There are a few counts of the clone carrying this T cell receptor (beta chain). As yet, its antigen is unknown. The data are from a study of molecular identifiers for immune sequencing clone quantification. Study-wide findings and caveats: Clones that exceeded 20 RNA copies held over 97% of effector molecules, yet under 1% in naive cells.

Previously reported methods and listed TCR primers produced the bulk TCR libraries. TCRdb redid the calling of the PCR reads with MiXCR, one entry per CDR3 protein. The repertoire holds roughly 97,000 distinct CDR3 sequences, with less than 25% as singletons. Sorting recovered naive CD8 T cells on a CD8+CD4-CCR7+CD45RA+ profile. The germline V gene encodes CDR1 MNHEY and CDR2 SMNVEV (reference sequence). The ends were cut back, 5 bases at V and 7 bases at J, with 18 bases in the middle. This CDR3 is built from 15 residues. Material: naive CD8+ T cells from blood, with Jurkat cell RNA spiked in. This sample's subset: FACS-sorted CD8+CD4-CCR7+CD45RA+ naive T cells. The receptor's source is a human donor in good health. Some libraries in this study had Jurkat cell RNA spiked in. V is TRBV27 and J is TRBJ2-1, with a possible D match to TRBD1 (6 bases). The DNA for the CDR3 is TGTGCCAGCAGTACATCAGGGGCGCCGGCTAATGAGCAGTTCTTC. Its protein is CASSTSGAPANEQFF.